The clone carrying this T cell receptor (beta chain) was recorded only once. The target antigen is unknown. This sample is part of a study of identifying expanded T cells in peripheral blood. Findings and limits, study-wide: About 1.3 clones differed between technical replicates, versus approximately 17 and 20 over time. Variance in clone template counts between two-week samples significantly increased with total template count across all healthy donors.

Clones were sequenced by immunoSEQ multiplex PCR, and TCRdb holds only the in-frame ones, with some missing. The table shows about 91,000 clones, with around nine tenths occurring only once. The ends were cut back, 4 bases at V and 5 bases at J, with 13 bases in the middle. Germline V lookup: CDR1 SGHDT, CDR2 YYEEEE. This CDR3 is built from 14 residues. No infections or other immune events were documented during collection. Sequences were obtained from blood. The chain joins TRBV5-6 to TRBJ1-5, with a tentative D call TRBD1 (6 bases). The TCR originated in a person between 18 and 75 years old in good health. The CDR3 DNA is TGTGCCAGCAGCGGGGGCCGAGGGGATCAGCCCCAGCATTTT. Translation gives CASSGGRGDQPQHF. Combining the CDR3 with reference TRBV5-6 and TRBJ1-5 gives the whole variable domain DAGVTQSPTHLIKTRGQQVTLRCSPKSGHDTVSWYQQALGQGPQFIFQYYEEEERQRGNFPDRFSGHQFPNYSSELNVNALLLGDSALYLCASSGGRGDQPQHFGDGTRLSIL.